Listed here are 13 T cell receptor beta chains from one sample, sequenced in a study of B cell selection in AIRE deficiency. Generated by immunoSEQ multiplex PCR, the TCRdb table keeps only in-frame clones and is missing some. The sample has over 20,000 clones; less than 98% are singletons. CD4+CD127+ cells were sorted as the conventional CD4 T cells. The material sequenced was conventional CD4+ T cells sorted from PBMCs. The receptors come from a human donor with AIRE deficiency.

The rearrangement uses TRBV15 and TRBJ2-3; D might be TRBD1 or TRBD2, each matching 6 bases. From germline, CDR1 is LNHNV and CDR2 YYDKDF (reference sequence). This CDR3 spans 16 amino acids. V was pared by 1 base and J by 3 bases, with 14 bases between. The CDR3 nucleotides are TGTGCCACCAGCAGAGCACGGGGGCCGGTAACAGATACGCAGTATTTT. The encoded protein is CATSRARGPVTDTQYF.

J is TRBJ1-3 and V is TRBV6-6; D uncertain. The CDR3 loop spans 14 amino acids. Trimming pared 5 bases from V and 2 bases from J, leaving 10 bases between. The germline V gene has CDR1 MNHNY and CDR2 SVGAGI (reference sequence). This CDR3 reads CASSPGITGNTIYF. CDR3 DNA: TGTGCCAGCAGTCCAGGCATTACTGGAAACACCATATATTTT.

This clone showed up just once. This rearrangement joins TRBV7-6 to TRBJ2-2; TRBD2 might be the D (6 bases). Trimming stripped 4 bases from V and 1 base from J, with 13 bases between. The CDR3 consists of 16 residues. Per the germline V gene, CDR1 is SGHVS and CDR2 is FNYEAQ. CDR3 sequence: CASSYRGTVNTGELFF. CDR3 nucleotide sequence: TGTGCCAGCAGCTACCGCGGGACGGTGAACACCGGGGAGCTGTTTTTT. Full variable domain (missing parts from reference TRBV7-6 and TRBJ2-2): GAGVSQSPRYKVTKRGQDVALRCDPISGHVSLYWYRQALGQGPEFLTYFNYEAQQDKSGLPNDRFSAERPEGSISTLTIQRTEQRDSAMYRCASSYRGTVNTGELFFGEGSRLTVL.

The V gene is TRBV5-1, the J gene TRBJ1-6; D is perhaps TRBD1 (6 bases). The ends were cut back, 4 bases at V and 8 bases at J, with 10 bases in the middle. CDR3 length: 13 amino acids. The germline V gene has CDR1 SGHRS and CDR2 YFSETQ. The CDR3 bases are TGCGCCAGCAGCGTCGACAGGTATTCACCCCTCCACTTT. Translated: CASSVDRYSPLHF.

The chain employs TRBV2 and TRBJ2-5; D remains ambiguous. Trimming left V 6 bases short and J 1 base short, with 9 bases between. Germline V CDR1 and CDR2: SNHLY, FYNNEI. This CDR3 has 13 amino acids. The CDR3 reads CASSDVGQETQYF. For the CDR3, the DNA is TGTGCCAGCAGCGACGTTGGCCAAGAGACCCAGTACTTC.

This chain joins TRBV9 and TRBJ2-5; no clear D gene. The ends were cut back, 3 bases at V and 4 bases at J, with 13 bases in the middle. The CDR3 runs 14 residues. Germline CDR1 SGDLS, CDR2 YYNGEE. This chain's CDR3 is CASSGSGFVETQYF. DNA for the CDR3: TGTGCCAGCAGCGGTTCGGGTTTTGTAGAGACCCAGTACTTC. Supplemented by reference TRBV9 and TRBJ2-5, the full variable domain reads DSGVTQTPKHLITATGQRVTLRCSPRSGDLSVYWYQQSLDQGLQFLIQYYNGEERAKGNILERFSAQQFPDLHSELNLSSLELGDSALYFCASSGSGFVETQYFGPGTRLLVL.

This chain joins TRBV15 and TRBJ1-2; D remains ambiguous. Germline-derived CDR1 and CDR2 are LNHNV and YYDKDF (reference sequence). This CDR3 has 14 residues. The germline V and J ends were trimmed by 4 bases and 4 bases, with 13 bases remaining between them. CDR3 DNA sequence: TGTGCCACCAGCAACCTCCGGACGGCCTATGGCTACACCTTC. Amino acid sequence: CATSNLRTAYGYTF. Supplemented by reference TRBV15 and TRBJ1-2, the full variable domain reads DAMVIQNPRYQVTQFGKPVTLSCSQTLNHNVMYWYQQKSSQAPKLLFHYYDKDFNNEADTPDNFQSRRPNTSFCFLDIRSPGLGDTAMYLCATSNLRTAYGYTFGSGTRLTVV.

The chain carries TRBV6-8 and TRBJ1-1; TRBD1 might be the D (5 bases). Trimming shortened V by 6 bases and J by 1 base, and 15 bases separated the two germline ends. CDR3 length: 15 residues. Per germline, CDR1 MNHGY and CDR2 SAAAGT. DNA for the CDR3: TGTGCCAGCAGCCCCGATCTGGGGCGGAACACTGAAGCTTTCTTT. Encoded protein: CASSPDLGRNTEAFF.

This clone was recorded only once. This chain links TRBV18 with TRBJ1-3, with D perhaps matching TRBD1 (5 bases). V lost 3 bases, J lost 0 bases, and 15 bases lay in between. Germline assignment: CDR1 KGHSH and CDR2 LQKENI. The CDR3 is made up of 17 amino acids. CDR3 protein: CASSPGQGPDSGNTIYF. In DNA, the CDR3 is TGTGCCAGCTCACCGGGTCAGGGCCCGGACTCTGGAAACACCATATATTTT.

CDR3 amino acids: CASSLAAPYEQYF. As DNA, the CDR3 is TGTGCCAGCAGCTTAGCGGCCCCCTACGAGCAGTACTTC. The genes are TRBV7-2 and TRBJ2-7; unclear D gene. The V gene's germline CDR1 is SGHTA and CDR2 FQGNSA. The CDR3 contains 13 residues. Trimming stripped 0 bases from V and 2 bases from J, with 5 bases between.

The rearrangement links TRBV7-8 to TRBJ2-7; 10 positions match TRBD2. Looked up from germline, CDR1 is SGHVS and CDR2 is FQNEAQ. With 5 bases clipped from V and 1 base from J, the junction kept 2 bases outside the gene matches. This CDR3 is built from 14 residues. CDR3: CASSGAGGSYEQYF. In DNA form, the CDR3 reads TGTGCCAGCAGCGGAGCGGGAGGGTCCTACGAGCAGTACTTC.

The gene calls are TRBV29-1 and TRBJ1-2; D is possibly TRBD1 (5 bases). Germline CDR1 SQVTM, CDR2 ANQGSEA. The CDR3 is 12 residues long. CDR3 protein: CRTGERDYGYTF. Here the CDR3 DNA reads TGCAGGACGGGGGAGCGAGACTATGGCTACACCTTC.

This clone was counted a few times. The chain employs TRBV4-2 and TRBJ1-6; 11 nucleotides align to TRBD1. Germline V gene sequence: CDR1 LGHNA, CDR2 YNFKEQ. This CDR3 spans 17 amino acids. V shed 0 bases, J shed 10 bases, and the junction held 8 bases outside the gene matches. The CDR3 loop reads CASSQEPGQGAKSPLHF. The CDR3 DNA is TGTGCCAGCAGCCAAGAGCCAGGACAGGGGGCCAAGTCACCCCTCCACTTT.